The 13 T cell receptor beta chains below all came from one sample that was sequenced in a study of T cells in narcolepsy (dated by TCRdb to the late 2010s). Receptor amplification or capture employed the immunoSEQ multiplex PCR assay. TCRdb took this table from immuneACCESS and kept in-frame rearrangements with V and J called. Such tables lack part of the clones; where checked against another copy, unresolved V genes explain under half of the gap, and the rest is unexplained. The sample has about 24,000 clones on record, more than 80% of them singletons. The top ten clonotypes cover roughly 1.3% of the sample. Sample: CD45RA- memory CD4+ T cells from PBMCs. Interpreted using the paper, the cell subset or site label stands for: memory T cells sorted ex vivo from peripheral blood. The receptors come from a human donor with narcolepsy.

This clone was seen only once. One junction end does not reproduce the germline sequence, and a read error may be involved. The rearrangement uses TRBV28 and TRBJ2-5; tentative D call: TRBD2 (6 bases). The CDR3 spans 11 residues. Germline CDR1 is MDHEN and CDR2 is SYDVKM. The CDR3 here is CASSNPGLLHF. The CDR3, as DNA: TGTGCCAGCTCCAACCCGGGACTGCTCCACTTC.

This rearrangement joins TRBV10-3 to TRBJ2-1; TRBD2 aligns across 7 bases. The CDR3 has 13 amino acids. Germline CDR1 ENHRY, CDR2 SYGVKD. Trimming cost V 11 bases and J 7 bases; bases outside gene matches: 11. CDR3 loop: CAAAEAGRNEQFF. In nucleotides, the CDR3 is TGTGCCGCCGCTGAAGCGGGAAGGAATGAGCAGTTCTTC.

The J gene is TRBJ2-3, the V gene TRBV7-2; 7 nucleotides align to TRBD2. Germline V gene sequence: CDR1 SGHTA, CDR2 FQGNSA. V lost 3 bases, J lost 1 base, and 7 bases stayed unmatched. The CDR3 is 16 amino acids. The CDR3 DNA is TGTGCCAGCAGCTTTAAGGCGGGAGTCGGCACAGATACGCAGTATTTT. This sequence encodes CASSFKAGVGTDTQYF.

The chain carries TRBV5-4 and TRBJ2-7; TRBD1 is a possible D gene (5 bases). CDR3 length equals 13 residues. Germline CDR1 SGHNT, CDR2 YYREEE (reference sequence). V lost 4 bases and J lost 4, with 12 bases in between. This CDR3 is CASSLETEYEQYF. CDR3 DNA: TGTGCCAGCAGCCTAGAGACAGAGTACGAGCAGTACTTC.

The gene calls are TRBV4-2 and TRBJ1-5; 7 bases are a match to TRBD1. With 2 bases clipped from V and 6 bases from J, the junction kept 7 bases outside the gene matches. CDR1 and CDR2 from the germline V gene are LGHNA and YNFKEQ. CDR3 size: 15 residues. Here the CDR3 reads CASSQSTGLLQPQHF. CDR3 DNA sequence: TGTGCCAGCAGCCAATCGACAGGGTTGCTTCAGCCCCAGCATTTT.

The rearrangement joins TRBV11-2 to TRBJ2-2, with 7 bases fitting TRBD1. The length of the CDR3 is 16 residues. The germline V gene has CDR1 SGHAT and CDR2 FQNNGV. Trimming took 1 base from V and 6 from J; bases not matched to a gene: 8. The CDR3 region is CASSLVRGRFPGELFF. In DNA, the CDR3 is TGTGCCAGCAGCTTAGTCAGGGGGAGATTCCCCGGGGAGCTGTTTTTT.

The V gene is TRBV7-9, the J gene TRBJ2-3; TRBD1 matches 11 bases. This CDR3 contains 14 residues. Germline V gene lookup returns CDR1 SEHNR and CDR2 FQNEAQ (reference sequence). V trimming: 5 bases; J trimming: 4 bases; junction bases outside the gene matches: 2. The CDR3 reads CASSPDRGPDTQYF. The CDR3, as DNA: TGTGCCAGCAGCCCGGACAGGGGGCCAGATACGCAGTATTTT.

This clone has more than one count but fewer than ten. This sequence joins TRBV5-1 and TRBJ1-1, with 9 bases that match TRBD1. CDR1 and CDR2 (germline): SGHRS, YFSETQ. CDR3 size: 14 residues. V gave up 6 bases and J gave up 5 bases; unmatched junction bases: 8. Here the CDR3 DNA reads TGCGCCAGCAAGGGACAGGGATCTTCTACTGAAGCTTTCTTT. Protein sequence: CASKGQGSSTEAFF.

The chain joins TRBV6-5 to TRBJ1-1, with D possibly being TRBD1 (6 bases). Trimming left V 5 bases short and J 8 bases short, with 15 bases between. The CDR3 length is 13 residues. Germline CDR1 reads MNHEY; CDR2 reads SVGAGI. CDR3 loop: CASSRSGGPEAFF. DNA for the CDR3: TGTGCCAGCAGTAGGTCGGGGGGGCCCGAAGCTTTCTTT.

The CDR3 protein is CASSTPDRHTEAFF. DNA for the CDR3: TGTGCCAGTAGTACGCCGGACAGGCACACTGAAGCTTTCTTT. V is TRBV19 and J is TRBJ1-1, with 7 bases fitting TRBD1. The germline V gene encodes CDR1 LNHDA and CDR2 SQIVND (reference sequence). Trimming took 4 bases from V and 3 from J; bases not matched to a gene: 5. The CDR3 is 14 amino acids.

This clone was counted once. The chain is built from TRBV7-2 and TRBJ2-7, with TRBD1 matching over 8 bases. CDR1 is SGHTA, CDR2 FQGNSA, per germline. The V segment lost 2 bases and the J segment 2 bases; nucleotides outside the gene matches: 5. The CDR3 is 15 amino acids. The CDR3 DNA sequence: TGTGCCAGCAGCTTAAGGGACAGGACCACCTACGAGCAGTACTTC. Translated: CASSLRDRTTYEQYF. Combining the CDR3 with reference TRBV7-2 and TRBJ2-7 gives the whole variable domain GAGVSQSPSNKVTEKGKDVELRCDPISGHTALYWYRQSLGQGLEFLIYFQGNSAPDKSGLPSDRFSAERTGGSVSTLTIQRTQQEDSAVYLCASSLRDRTTYEQYFGPGTRLTVT.

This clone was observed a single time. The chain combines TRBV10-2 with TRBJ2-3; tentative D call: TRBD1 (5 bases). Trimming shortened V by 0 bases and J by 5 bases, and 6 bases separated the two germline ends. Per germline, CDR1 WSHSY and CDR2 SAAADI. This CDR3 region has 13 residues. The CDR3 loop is CASSESQVDTQYF. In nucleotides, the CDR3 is TGCGCCAGCAGTGAGTCACAGGTAGATACGCAGTATTTT.

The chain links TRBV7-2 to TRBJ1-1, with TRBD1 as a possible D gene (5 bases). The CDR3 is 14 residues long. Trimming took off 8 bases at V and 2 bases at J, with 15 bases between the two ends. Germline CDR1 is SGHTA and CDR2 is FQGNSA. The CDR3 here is CASAGGSKNTEAFF. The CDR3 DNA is TGTGCCAGCGCGGGGGGATCGAAAAACACTGAAGCTTTCTTT.